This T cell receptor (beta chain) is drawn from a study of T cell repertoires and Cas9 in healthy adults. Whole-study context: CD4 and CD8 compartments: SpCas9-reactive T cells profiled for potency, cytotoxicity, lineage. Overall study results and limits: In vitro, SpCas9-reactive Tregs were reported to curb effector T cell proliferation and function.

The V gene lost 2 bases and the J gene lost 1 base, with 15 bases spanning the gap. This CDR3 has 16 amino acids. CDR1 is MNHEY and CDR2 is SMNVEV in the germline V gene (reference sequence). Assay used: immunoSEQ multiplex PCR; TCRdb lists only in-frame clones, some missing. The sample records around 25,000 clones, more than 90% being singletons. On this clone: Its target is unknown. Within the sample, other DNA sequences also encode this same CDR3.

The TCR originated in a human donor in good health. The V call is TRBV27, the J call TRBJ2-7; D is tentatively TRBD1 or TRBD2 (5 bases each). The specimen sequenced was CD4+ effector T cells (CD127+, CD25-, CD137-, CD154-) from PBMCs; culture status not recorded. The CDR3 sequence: CASSLRRGGGSYEQYF. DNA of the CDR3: TGTGCCAGCAGTTTACGTAGGGGCGGAGGTTCCTACGAGCAGTACTTC.